A selection of T cell receptor beta chains follows, all from one sample in a study of naive and memory T cell subsets. Each CDR3 protein gets one entry after TCRdb re-called the UMI-ligation and nested PCR reads with MiXCR. The repertoire holds 37,000 or so distinct CDR3 sequences, about 11% seen once, with around 3.9% in the top ten. The sample here was skin, taken from a tuberculin skin test site. The receptors were gathered from an adult in good health. The CDR3 runs from the conserved cysteine through the conserved F or W. Fields, in order: J gene, V gene, clone size, D gene, CDR3 DNA, CDR3 protein. A D gene is named only where the DNA matches it firmly. The size of a clone is reported for some rows only, either as once, few or many, or as a class for expanded clones.

>TRBJ2-5|TRBV7-6|few|TRBD1
TGTGCCAGCAGCTTCCGGACAGGGCAAGAGACCCAGTACTTC
CASSFRTGQETQYF
>TRBJ2-2|TRBV4-2|.|.
TGTGCCAGCAGCCGGCAGGGGTTGGATAACACCGGGGAGCTGTTTTTT
CASSRQGLDNTGELFF
>TRBJ1-4|TRBV7-9|.|.
TGTGCCAGCAGCTTGGGGCACGGTAATGAAAAACTGTTTTTT
CASSLGHGNEKLFF
>TRBJ2-6|TRBV27|many|.
TGTGCCAGCAGTTGGGGCTCTGGGGCCAACGTCCTGACTTTC
CASSWGSGANVLTF
>TRBJ2-5|TRBV6-5|many|.
TGTGCCAGCAGTCCAGACGGAAACCAAGAGACCCAGTACTTC
CASSPDGNQETQYF
>TRBJ1-1|TRBV12-3/TRBV12-4|many|TRBD1
TGTGCCAGCAATCCGGGACAGCGTGAAGCTTTCTTT
CASNPGQREAFF
>TRBJ2-7|TRBV28|.|TRBD1
TGTGCCAGCAGCCATTATAGCAGGGGGTCAACCTACGAGCAGTACTTC
CASSHYSRGSTYEQYF
>TRBJ2-1|TRBV2|few|TRBD1
TGTGCCAGCCAATTTCAGGGGGCCTACAATGAGCAGTTCTTC
CASQFQGAYNEQFF
>TRBJ2-1|TRBV20-1|many|.
TGCAGTGCCCGGACTCTCTCCGGTGAGCAGTTCTTC
CSARTLSGEQFF
>TRBJ2-1|TRBV18|many|.
TGTGCCAGCTCACCACCGGGGGGGCTGTATGAGCAGTTCTTC
CASSPPGGLYEQFF
>TRBJ1-5|TRBV19|.|.
TGTGCCAGTAGTATAACTCGACGGTTGTATAGCAATCAGCCCCAGCATTTT
CASSITRRLYSNQPQHF
>TRBJ2-1|TRBV12-3/TRBV12-4|many|.
TGTGCCAGCAGTTTTTTAGCGGCAAGCTCCTACAATGAGCAGTTCTTC
CASSFLAASSYNEQFF
>TRBJ2-1|TRBV7-2|many|TRBD1
TGTGCCAGCAGCTCCGGGACAGGGAGATTCAATGAGCAGTTCTTC
CASSSGTGRFNEQFF
>TRBJ2-1|TRBV2|few|TRBD2
TGTGCCAGCAGTGAAAGCGGGAGTTTTAAAAATGAGCAGTTCTTC
CASSESGSFKNEQFF
>TRBJ1-4|TRBV29-1|many|.
TGCAGCGTTGAAGGGGATGGGACCGAGAATGAAAAACTGTTTTTT
CSVEGDGTENEKLFF
>TRBJ1-5|TRBV27|many|.
TGTGCCAGCAGTTCCAGGGACGTGGGGCAGCCCCAGCATTTT
CASSSRDVGQPQHF
>TRBJ2-1|TRBV18|many|.
TGTGCCAGCTCCCGCGACAGCTATGACAATGAGCAGTTCTTC
CASSRDSYDNEQFF
>TRBJ1-1|TRBV12-3/TRBV12-4|many|TRBD1
TGTGCCAGCAGTCCTCCGGGACAGGGTACAGCTTTCTTT
CASSPPGQGTAFF
>TRBJ1-5|TRBV7-9|medium-sized|TRBD1
TGTGCCAGCAGCCCTGACAGGGGAGGACAGCCCCAGCATTTT
CASSPDRGGQPQHF
>TRBJ2-3|TRBV18|once|.
TGTGCCAGCTCACCACCGAGGACGGGCCGGGGCACAGATACGCAGTATTTT
CASSPPRTGRGTDTQYF
>TRBJ1-2|TRBV6-5|many|TRBD1
TGTGCCAGCAGTTACCCTGGACAGGTCGGCTACACCTTC
CASSYPGQVGYTF
>TRBJ1-6|TRBV3-1|few|.
TGTGCCAGCAGCCATCGGGCCTTGGGGGATTCACCCCTCCACTTT
CASSHRALGDSPLHF
>TRBJ2-7|TRBV6-1|many|.
TGTGCCAGCAGTGCCTCACGGGACAACTCCTACGAGCAGTACTTC
CASSASRDNSYEQYF
>TRBJ2-3|TRBV7-3|.|.
TGTGCCAGCAGCTTAACCCGGGGCAGCACAGATACGCAGTATTTT
CASSLTRGSTDTQYF
>TRBJ1-3|TRBV11-2|.|.
TGTGCCAGCAGCTTAGGGCAGGGCTTGTCTGGAAACACCATATATTTT
CASSLGQGLSGNTIYF
>TRBJ2-7|TRBV28|many|.
TGTGCCAGCAGCAGATCCTACGAGCAGTACTTC
CASSRSYEQYF
>TRBJ2-5|TRBV3-1|many|TRBD1
TGTGCCAGCAGCTCCTCGTTCCGGGCCGGGACAGATGAGACCCAGTACTTC
CASSSSFRAGTDETQYF
>TRBJ2-5|TRBV19|.|.
TGTGCCAGTAGTATTTCACAAACCGGGGCCCAGTACTTC
CASSISQTGAQYF
>TRBJ2-1|TRBV7-8|few|.
TGTGCCAGCAAGGGGAGCGGTCTGAGTGAGCAGTTCTTC
CASKGSGLSEQFF
>TRBJ2-2|TRBV6-1|many|TRBD1
TGTGCCAGCAGTGTTGGACAGGGGGCGCGGATGTCCGGGGAGCTGTTTTTT
CASSVGQGARMSGELFF
>TRBJ2-3|TRBV6-1|few|TRBD1
TGTGCCAGCAGTGAAATAGGACAGGGGGTAGATACGCAGTATTTT
CASSEIGQGVDTQYF
>TRBJ2-1|TRBV7-9|many|TRBD1
TGTGCCAGCAGCTCACAGGGGTATGAGCAGTTCTTC
CASSSQGYEQFF
>TRBJ2-1|TRBV11-1|.|.
TGTGCCAGCAGCTTACTAAAAGATCCCTCCTACAATGAGCAGTTCTTC
CASSLLKDPSYNEQFF
>TRBJ2-2|TRBV28|.|TRBD2
TGTGCCAGCAGTGGAGGGACTAGCGGCACCGGGGAGCTGTTTTTT
CASSGGTSGTGELFF
>TRBJ1-2|TRBV6-2/TRBV6-3|few|TRBD1
TGTGCCAGCAGTGGGAGACAGGGGATCGGCTGTCTATATGGCTACACCTTC
CASSGRQGIGCLYGYTF
>TRBJ2-1|TRBV7-2|.|.
TGTGCCAGCAGCTTTTCGGTAGCAGGCTACAATGAGCAGTTCTTC
CASSFSVAGYNEQFF
>TRBJ2-5|TRBV5-1|many|TRBD2
TGCGCCAGCAGCGTACTAGCGGGAGGTGAGACCCAGTACTTC
CASSVLAGGETQYF
>TRBJ2-5|TRBV7-2|few|.
TGTGCCAGCAGCTTAGGATCCAGCGTGGAGACCCAGTACTTC
CASSLGSSVETQYF
>TRBJ2-5|TRBV7-9|few|.
TGTGCCAGCAGCTCCACCCTGGACTGGAGACAAGAGACCCAGTACTTC
CASSSTLDWRQETQYF
>TRBJ2-2|TRBV20-1|many|TRBD1
TGCAGTGCTAGATTCCCGGGACAGGGTGGTTCGGAGGTTTTT
CSARFPGQGGSEVF
>TRBJ1-5|TRBV10-3|few|TRBD1
TGTGCCATCAGTGAGCGACAGGGGTATCAGCCCCAGCATTTT
CAISERQGYQPQHF
>TRBJ2-1|TRBV7-9|many|TRBD2
TGTGCCATCCGGGCTAGCGGGAGTCGGGACAATGAGCAGTTCTTC
CAIRASGSRDNEQFF
>TRBJ2-2|TRBV7-6|medium-sized|TRBD2
TGTGCCAGCAGCTTCCTAGCGGGCGCGAACACCGGGGAGCTGTTTTTT
CASSFLAGANTGELFF
>TRBJ2-4|TRBV6-1|many|.
TGTGCCAGCAGTGAAGGGGGGGCACCTAGAGGCATTCAGTACTTC
CASSEGGAPRGIQYF
>TRBJ2-7|TRBV27|many|.
TGTGCCAGCAGTTACGACACATCCCACGAGCAGTACTTC
CASSYDTSHEQYF
>TRBJ2-7|TRBV12-3/TRBV12-4|many|.
TGTGCCAGCAGTTTAATCCTCGACAGGCCCTCCTACGAGCAGTACTTC
CASSLILDRPSYEQYF
>TRBJ2-1|TRBV12-3/TRBV12-4|few|.
TGTGCCAGCAGTTCCGTCCGGAGGGCCGAATACAATGAGCAGTTCTTC
CASSSVRRAEYNEQFF
>TRBJ2-7|TRBV15|many|.
TGTGCCACCAGCAGAGGGACGGAGACCCTTCAGTACTTC
CATSRGTETLQYF
>TRBJ1-1|TRBV27|.|.
TGTGCCAGCAGGACGGGACAACAAAAAGCTTTCTTT
CASRTGQQKAFF
>TRBJ2-1|TRBV13|many|.
TGTGCCAGCAGCCCCGGTCGGACTCCGCCCTCCAATGAGCAGTTCTTC
CASSPGRTPPSNEQFF